This T cell receptor beta chain originates from a study of control samples from healthy donors and cancer patients. Method: immunoSEQ multiplex PCR; TCRdb's copy keeps in-frame clones and lacks some. The data contain 150,000 or so clones, roughly nine tenths of them seen just once; the ten biggest clones take up 7.1%. Details on this clone: The sample carries other DNA sequences with the same CDR3.

CDR1 LNHDA and CDR2 SQIVND come from the germline V gene (reference sequence). This CDR3 is 12 amino acids long. Trimming took off 4 bases at V and 3 bases at J, with 4 bases between the two ends. The clonotype originates from a man younger than 35 in good health. The chain employs TRBV19 and TRBJ1-3; D not certain. Sequencing input: blood. In DNA form, the CDR3 reads TGTGCCAGTAGTACCGGTGGAAACACCATATATTTT. Its translation is CASSTGGNTIYF. Complete variable domain (other parts from reference TRBV19 and TRBJ1-3): DGGITQSPKYLFRKEGQNVTLSCEQNLNHDAMYWYRQDPGQGLRLIYYSQIVNDFQKGDIAEGYSVSREKKESFPLTVTSAQKNPTAFYLCASSTGGNTIYFGEGSWLTVV.